This T cell receptor beta chain was captured by sequencing in a study of beta chain features in type 1 diabetes. Study results and caveats: Within each of all four CD4+ subsets, Type 1 diabetes patients had TCRB CDR3s that were moderately but significantly shorter.

J was trimmed by 0 bases and V by 4 bases; bases with no gene match: 10. Germline loops: CDR1 SGDLS, CDR2 YYNGEE. This CDR3 spans 17 amino acids. What was sequenced were expressed TCRB transcripts, since all of the isolated RNA had been reverse transcribed. TCRdb keeps only in-frame clones here, not all; method: immunoSEQ multiplex PCR. This table holds more than 550,000 clones, roughly an eighth found once. This clone was detected a few times. Its antigen remains unknown. The clonotype was recovered from a man aged 18 to 35 with type 1 diabetes. Sequencing used naive CD4+ T cells from blood. V and J are TRBV9 and TRBJ2-1; 7 bases line up with TRBD1. CDR3 bases: TGTGCCAGCAGCTCCCGAGGGGGCGGCGACTCCTACAATGAGCAGTTCTTC. Amino acids: CASSSRGGGDSYNEQFF.